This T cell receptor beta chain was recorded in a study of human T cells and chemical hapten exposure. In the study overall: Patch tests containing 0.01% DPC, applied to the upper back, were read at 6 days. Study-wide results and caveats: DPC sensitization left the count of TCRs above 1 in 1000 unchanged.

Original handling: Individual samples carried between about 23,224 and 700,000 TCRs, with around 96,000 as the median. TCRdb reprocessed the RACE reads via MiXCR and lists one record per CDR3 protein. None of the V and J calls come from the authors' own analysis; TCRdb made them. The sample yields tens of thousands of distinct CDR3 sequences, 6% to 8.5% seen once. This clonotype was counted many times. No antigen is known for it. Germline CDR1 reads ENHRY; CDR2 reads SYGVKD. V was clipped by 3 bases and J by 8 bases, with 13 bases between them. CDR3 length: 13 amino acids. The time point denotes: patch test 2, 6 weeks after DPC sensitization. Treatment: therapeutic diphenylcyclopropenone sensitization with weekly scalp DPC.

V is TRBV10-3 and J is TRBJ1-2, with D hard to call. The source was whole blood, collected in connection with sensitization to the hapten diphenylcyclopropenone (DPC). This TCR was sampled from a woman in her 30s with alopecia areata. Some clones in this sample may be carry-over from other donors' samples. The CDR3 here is CAISEWQATGYTF. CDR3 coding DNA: TGTGCCATCAGTGAATGGCAGGCGACCGGCTACACCTTC.